This is a list of T cell receptor beta chains from one sample in a study of blood T cell repertoires in COVID-19. TCRdb's table, derived via immunoSEQ multiplex PCR, lists solely in-frame clones and lacks some. The sample includes about 87,000 clones, about nine tenths of them seen just once. What was sequenced was peripheral blood. The receptors originated from a woman older than 75 with acute or convalescent COVID-19. Both conserved end residues are trimmed from each CDR3. Each record gives: V gene, J gene, CDR3 length, CDR3 protein.

v_call: TRBV2
j_call: TRBJ2-3
cdr3_length: 15
cdr3_aa: ASSGGLAGEYTDTQY

v_call: TRBV5-1
j_call: TRBJ2-7
cdr3_length: 15
cdr3_aa: ASSLAVGQGPVDEQY

v_call: TRBV20-1
j_call: TRBJ2-1
cdr3_length: 9
cdr3_aa: SALTNNEQF

v_call: TRBV25-1
j_call: TRBJ2-1
cdr3_length: 12
cdr3_aa: ASSDPSGSNEQF

v_call: TRBV5-1
j_call: TRBJ1-2
cdr3_length: 12
cdr3_aa: ASSLGWGDYGYT

v_call: TRBV18
j_call: TRBJ2-1
cdr3_length: 15
cdr3_aa: ASSPRPLGSSYNEQF

v_call: TRBV2
j_call: TRBJ2-7
cdr3_length: 9
cdr3_aa: ASSGAYEQY

v_call: TRBV6-2/TRBV6-3
j_call: TRBJ1-5
cdr3_length: 15
cdr3_aa: ASSYRVGSGNNQPQH

v_call: TRBV5-1
j_call: TRBJ2-7
cdr3_length: 11
cdr3_aa: ASSPGLAYEQY

v_call: TRBV29-1
j_call: TRBJ2-7
cdr3_length: 11
cdr3_aa: SVGTYRVDEQY

v_call: TRBV19
j_call: TRBJ1-4
cdr3_length: 13
cdr3_aa: ASSIVRESGQKLF

v_call: TRBV7-2
j_call: TRBJ2-1
cdr3_length: 13
cdr3_aa: ASSDNSGGAYEQF

v_call: TRBV6-5
j_call: TRBJ2-1
cdr3_length: 12
cdr3_aa: ASSARGTYNEQF

v_call: TRBV5-1
j_call: TRBJ2-3
cdr3_length: 12
cdr3_aa: ASSLSGGTDTQY

v_call: TRBV25-1
j_call: TRBJ1-4
cdr3_length: 16
cdr3_aa: ASSERVGGLATNEKLF

v_call: TRBV4-2
j_call: TRBJ1-6
cdr3_length: 12
cdr3_aa: ASSQTTGTSPLH

v_call: TRBV6-6
j_call: TRBJ2-3
cdr3_length: 10
cdr3_aa: ASGQTSNTQY

v_call: TRBV6-6
j_call: TRBJ1-6
cdr3_length: 10
cdr3_aa: ATGPGNSPLH

v_call: TRBV5-4
j_call: TRBJ2-1
cdr3_length: 13
cdr3_aa: ASSVRRGGYNEQF

v_call: TRBV30
j_call: TRBJ2-5
cdr3_length: 11
cdr3_aa: AWNGGAGETQY

v_call: TRBV6-5
j_call: TRBJ2-3
cdr3_length: 13
cdr3_aa: ASRRTSGGIDTQY

v_call: TRBV7-2
j_call: TRBJ2-7
cdr3_length: 12
cdr3_aa: ASSLSSYSYEQY

v_call: TRBV29-1
j_call: TRBJ2-3
cdr3_length: 10
cdr3_aa: SVAGVTDTQY

v_call: TRBV5-6
j_call: TRBJ2-2
cdr3_length: 13
cdr3_aa: ASSLGLSNTGELF

v_call: TRBV10-3
j_call: TRBJ2-3
cdr3_length: 15
cdr3_aa: AISSPGQTHSTDTQY

v_call: TRBV5-4
j_call: TRBJ2-1
cdr3_length: 13
cdr3_aa: ASSLRESGINEQF

v_call: TRBV19
j_call: TRBJ2-1
cdr3_length: 15
cdr3_aa: ASSIPGGRAVDNEQF

v_call: TRBV19
j_call: TRBJ1-5
cdr3_length: 11
cdr3_aa: ASRQDRNQPQH

v_call: TRBV12-5
j_call: TRBJ1-1
cdr3_length: 12
cdr3_aa: ASGLGFRDTEAF

v_call: TRBV23-1
j_call: TRBJ2-1
cdr3_length: 14
cdr3_aa: ASSHTDSLSYNEQF

v_call: TRBV5-6
j_call: TRBJ1-2
cdr3_length: 10
cdr3_aa: ASSLGPNGYT

v_call: TRBV6-6
j_call: TRBJ1-1
cdr3_length: 14
cdr3_aa: ASSPGTGHADTEAF

v_call: TRBV9
j_call: TRBJ2-3
cdr3_length: 15
cdr3_aa: ASSVGTSGRDTDTQY

v_call: TRBV11-2
j_call: TRBJ2-1
cdr3_length: 12
cdr3_aa: ASSLEGGYNEQF

v_call: TRBV30
j_call: TRBJ2-6
cdr3_length: 10
cdr3_aa: AWATGANVLT

v_call: TRBV2
j_call: TRBJ2-1
cdr3_length: 13
cdr3_aa: ASSPLGTSYNEQF

v_call: TRBV3-1/TRBV3-2
j_call: TRBJ1-6
cdr3_length: 15
cdr3_aa: ASSQEGQSNYNSPLH

v_call: TRBV15
j_call: TRBJ2-6
cdr3_length: 15
cdr3_aa: ATSNSRPKSGANVLT

v_call: TRBV16
j_call: TRBJ1-1
cdr3_length: 11
cdr3_aa: ASAGTGRSAAF

v_call: TRBV4-2
j_call: TRBJ2-3
cdr3_length: 14
cdr3_aa: ASSQDWSGGAYTQY

v_call: TRBV18
j_call: TRBJ1-5
cdr3_length: 12
cdr3_aa: ASSPGQSNQPQH

v_call: TRBV29-1
j_call: TRBJ2-1
cdr3_length: 13
cdr3_aa: SVPRDRGTRNEQF

v_call: TRBV4-1
j_call: TRBJ1-3
cdr3_length: 18
cdr3_aa: ASSQRGTDSPDRAGNTIY

v_call: TRBV5-4
j_call: TRBJ2-7
cdr3_length: 13
cdr3_aa: ASSLGGTGSYEQY

v_call: TRBV27
j_call: TRBJ1-6
cdr3_length: 13
cdr3_aa: ASSFTGLYNSPLH

v_call: TRBV30
j_call: TRBJ1-1
cdr3_length: 12
cdr3_aa: AWSAGTINTEAF

v_call: TRBV9
j_call: TRBJ2-3
cdr3_length: 14
cdr3_aa: ASSVGLAGGTDTQY

v_call: TRBV12-3/TRBV12-4
j_call: TRBJ2-1
cdr3_length: 11
cdr3_aa: ASSFRDRNEQF

v_call: TRBV3-1/TRBV3-2
j_call: TRBJ2-3
cdr3_length: 14
cdr3_aa: ASSQEGRGRGDTQY

v_call: TRBV6-1
j_call: TRBJ2-4
cdr3_length: 14
cdr3_aa: ASSGSGWEAKNIQY

v_call: TRBV2
j_call: TRBJ1-4
cdr3_length: 9
cdr3_aa: ASSPQAKLF

v_call: TRBV7-2
j_call: TRBJ2-1
cdr3_length: 13
cdr3_aa: ASKVGRQAADEQF